The 8 T cell receptor beta chains below come from one sample, sequenced in a study of T cell responses to AZD1222 COVID-19 vaccine. TCRdb keeps only in-frame clones here, not all; method: immunoSEQ multiplex PCR. The sample records 180,000 or so clones, roughly 91% being singletons. The sequencing used peripheral blood, collected 28 days after the second AZD1222 dose. Source of these receptors: an adult who received the AZD1222 COVID-19 vaccine.

This clone was counted between two and nine times. The chain is built from TRBV19 and TRBJ2-6; the D gene is possibly TRBD2 (5 bases). The CDR3 runs 19 residues. V was cut by 5 bases and J by 4 bases, with 24 bases left in between. Germline CDR1 and CDR2: LNHDA and SQIVND (reference sequence). For the CDR3, the DNA is TGTGCCAGTAGTCCGAAAGGGCTACTCACAGAGCGGGGGGCCAACGTCCTGACTTTC. Translating gives CASSPKGLLTERGANVLTF.

The chain employs TRBV5-1 and TRBJ2-5; 7 bases agree with TRBD1. CDR1 is SGHRS and CDR2 is YFSETQ in the germline V gene. The V gene end was trimmed by 4 bases and the J gene end by 3 bases; junction bases not matched to a gene: 6. This CDR3 has 14 amino acids. CDR3 residues: CASSPPTGKETQYF. The DNA for the CDR3 is TGCGCCAGCAGCCCCCCGACAGGGAAAGAGACCCAGTACTTC.

The chain is built from TRBV15 and TRBJ1-4; 11 bases agree with TRBD1. The V gene's germline CDR1 is LNHNV and CDR2 YYDKDF (reference sequence). The CDR3 is 14 residues long. The V and J ends lost 1 base and 8 bases, in that order; junction bases with no gene match: 0. The CDR3 DNA is TGTGCCACCAGCAGAGGGACAGGGGGCGAAAAACTGTTTTTT. Its translation is CATSRGTGGEKLFF. Looking up the rest from reference TRBV15 and TRBJ1-4 gives the full variable domain: DAMVIQNPRYQVTQFGKPVTLSCSQTLNHNVMYWYQQKSSQAPKLLFHYYDKDFNNEADTPDNFQSRRPNTSFCFLDIRSPGLGDTAMYLCATSRGTGGEKLFFGSGTQLSVL.

The chain is built from TRBV5-8 and TRBJ2-2; possible D gene TRBD1, 6 bases. Germline CDR1 reads SGHTS; CDR2 reads YDEGEE. CDR3 size: 14 residues. V lost 4 bases, J lost 6 bases, and 13 bases lay in between. The CDR3 DNA reads TGTGCCAGCAGCAGAAACAGGGCTGCCGGGGAGCTGTTTTTT. This encodes CASSRNRAAGELFF.

V gene TRBV2 combines with J gene TRBJ2-5; D is undetermined. The V gene's germline CDR1 is SNHLY and CDR2 FYNNEI. V lost 4 bases to trimming and J lost 5 bases, with 8 bases between them. The CDR3 has 12 amino acids. CDR3 protein: CASSVLRETQYF. Written as DNA, the CDR3 is TGTGCCAGCAGTGTCCTCCGGGAGACCCAGTACTTC.

The genes are TRBV5-6 and TRBJ2-7; 10 bases are shared with TRBD1. The CDR3 totals 15 residues. Looked up from germline, CDR1 is SGHDT and CDR2 is YYEEEE. V was pared by 0 bases and J by 3 bases, with 3 bases of the junction left unmatched. CDR3 sequence: CASSLVGQGNYEQYF. CDR3 coding DNA: TGTGCCAGCAGCTTGGTGGGACAGGGGAACTACGAGCAGTACTTC.

V is TRBV7-9 and J is TRBJ2-2, with D maybe TRBD1 (5 bases). Looked up from germline, CDR1 is SEHNR and CDR2 is FQNEAQ (reference sequence). The ends were cut back, 5 bases at V and 1 base at J, with 14 bases in the middle. This CDR3 is built from 16 residues. The CDR3 protein is CASSPQGRLNTGELFF. In nucleotides, the CDR3 is TGTGCCAGCAGCCCCCAGGGCCGATTGAACACCGGGGAGCTGTTTTTT.

This sequence joins TRBV14 and TRBJ1-5; possibly TRBD1 for D (5 bases). The V end was cut by 4 bases, the J end by 3 bases, with 13 bases between. The CDR3 runs 15 residues. In germline, CDR1 is SGHDN, CDR2 FVKESK. The CDR3 sequence: CASSLWGRNNQPQHF. The CDR3 region has the DNA TGTGCCAGCAGCCTGTGGGGCAGGAACAATCAGCCCCAGCATTTT.